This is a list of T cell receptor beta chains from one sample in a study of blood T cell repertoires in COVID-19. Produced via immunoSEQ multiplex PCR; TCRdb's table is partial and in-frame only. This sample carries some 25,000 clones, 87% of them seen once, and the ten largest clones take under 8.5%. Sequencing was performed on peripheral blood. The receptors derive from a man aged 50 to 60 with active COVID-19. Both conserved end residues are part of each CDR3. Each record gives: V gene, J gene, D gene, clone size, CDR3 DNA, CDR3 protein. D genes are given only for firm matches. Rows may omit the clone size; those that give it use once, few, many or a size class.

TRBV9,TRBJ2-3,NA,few,TGTGCCAGCAGCGCTTCAGGAACAGGGTTTTTGATAGATACGCAGTATTTT,CASSASGTGFLIDTQYF
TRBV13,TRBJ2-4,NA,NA,TGTGCCAGCAGCGGTACGACAGGAGGCATAGCCAAAAACATTCAGTACTTC,CASSGTTGGIAKNIQYF
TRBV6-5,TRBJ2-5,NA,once,TGTGCCAGCAGTTACTTAGGGGGACCCCAGTACTTC,CASSYLGGPQYF
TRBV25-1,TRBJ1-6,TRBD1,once,TGTGCCAGCAGGGGGACAGGGGGTTTTAATTCACCCCTCCACTTT,CASRGTGGFNSPLHF
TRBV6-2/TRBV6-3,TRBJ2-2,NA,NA,TGTGCCAGCAGTACGGACGGAGGGGGCATCTGGGGCACCGGGGAGCTGTTTTTT,CASSTDGGGIWGTGELFF
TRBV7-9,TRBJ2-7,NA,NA,TGTGCCAGCAGCTCTACAGGGACGGGCTTCTACGAGCAGTACTTC,CASSSTGTGFYEQYF
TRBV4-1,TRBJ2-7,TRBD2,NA,TGCGCCAGCAGCCAAGGGAGGCCTAGCGGGGAATACGAGCAGTACTTC,CASSQGRPSGEYEQYF
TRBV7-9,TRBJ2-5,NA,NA,TGTGCCAGCAGCTTAGCCTACGAACAAGAGACCCAGTACTTC,CASSLAYEQETQYF
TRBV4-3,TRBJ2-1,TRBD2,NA,TGCGCCAGCAGCCAAGTTCATGGGACTAGCGACCTTAGCTCCTACAATGAGCAGTTCTTC,CASSQVHGTSDLSSYNEQFF
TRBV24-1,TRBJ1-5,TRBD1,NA,TGTGCCACCAGCTTAGGACAGGGGAATCAGCCCCAGCATTTT,CATSLGQGNQPQHF
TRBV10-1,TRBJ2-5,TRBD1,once,TGCGCCAGCAGTGTCGGACAGGGGGTGCCGGAGACCCAGTACTTC,CASSVGQGVPETQYF
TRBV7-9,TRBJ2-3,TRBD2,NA,TGTGCCAGCAGCTTTGGGACTAGCGGGAGGGTATCAGATACGCAGTATTTT,CASSFGTSGRVSDTQYF
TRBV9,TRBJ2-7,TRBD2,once,TGTGCCAGCAGCACCGGGGGGGGGCGCGACGAGCAGTACTTC,CASSTGGGRDEQYF
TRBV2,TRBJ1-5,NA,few,TGTGCCAGCAGTGACGTGGGCCCCAATCAGCCCCAGCATTTT,CASSDVGPNQPQHF
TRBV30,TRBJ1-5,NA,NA,TGTGCCTGGAGTGTGGGCAGCCAGCCCCAGCATTTT,CAWSVGSQPQHF
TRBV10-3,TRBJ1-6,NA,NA,TGTGCCATCAGTGACGAGGATAATTCACCCCTCCACTTT,CAISDEDNSPLHF
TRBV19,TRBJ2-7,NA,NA,TGTGCCAGTAATCGTGCAGGGCTTGACGAGCAGTACTTC,CASNRAGLDEQYF
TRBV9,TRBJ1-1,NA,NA,TGTGCCAGCAGCGCCGGACTCTCAACTGGGAACACTGAAGCTTTCTTT,CASSAGLSTGNTEAFF
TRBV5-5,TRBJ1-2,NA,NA,TGTGCCAGCAGCTCGAACTATGGCTACACCTTC,CASSSNYGYTF
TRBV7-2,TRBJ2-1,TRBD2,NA,TGTGCCAGCAGCTTAAGCGGGAGCTCCTACAATGAGCAGTTCTTC,CASSLSGSSYNEQFF
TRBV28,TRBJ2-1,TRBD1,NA,TGTGCCAGCAGTCGATATGTGGGACAGAGCTACAATGAGCAGTTCTTC,CASSRYVGQSYNEQFF
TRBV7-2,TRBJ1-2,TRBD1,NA,TGTGCCAGCAGCCTACAAGACAGGGGATATGGCTACACCTTC,CASSLQDRGYGYTF
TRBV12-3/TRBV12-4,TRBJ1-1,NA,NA,TGTGCCAGCAGTTTATTTGGGGGGAGTGAAGCTTTCTTT,CASSLFGGSEAFF
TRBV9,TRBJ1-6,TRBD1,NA,TGTGCCAGCAGCGCTACCGGGACAGGCAATTCACCCCTCCACTTT,CASSATGTGNSPLHF
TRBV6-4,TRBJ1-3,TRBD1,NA,TGTGCCAGCAGTCCGGACAGGTCGGGAAACACCATATATTTT,CASSPDRSGNTIYF
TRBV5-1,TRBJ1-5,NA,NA,TGCGCCAGCCGGACAGATCCAGATCAGCCCCAGCATTTT,CASRTDPDQPQHF
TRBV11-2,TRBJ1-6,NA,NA,TGTGCCAGCAGCTTAGGACTTCCACCCCTCCACTTT,CASSLGLPPLHF
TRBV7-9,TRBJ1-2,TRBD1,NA,TGTGCCAGCAGCCCTACAGGGGGCCCTGCAGACTATGGCTACACCTTC,CASSPTGGPADYGYTF
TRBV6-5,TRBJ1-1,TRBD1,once,TGTGCCAGCAGTTACAACAGGGGGCCGTGGAGCACTGAAGCTTTCTTT,CASSYNRGPWSTEAFF
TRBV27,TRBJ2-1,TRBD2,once,TGTGCCAGCAGTCGACTAGCGGGAGGTTCGGCCTACAATGAGCAGTTCTTC,CASSRLAGGSAYNEQFF
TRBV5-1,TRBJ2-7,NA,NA,TGCGCCAGCAGCCCGGGACACCCAGGAGAGCAGTACTTC,CASSPGHPGEQYF
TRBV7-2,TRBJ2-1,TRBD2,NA,TGTGCCAGCAGCCTCCTAGCGGGAGGAGGGAATGAGCAGTTCTTC,CASSLLAGGGNEQFF
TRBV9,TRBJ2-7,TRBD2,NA,TGTGCCAGCAGCGTAGGGCCTAGCGGGGGGGACGAGCAGTACTTC,CASSVGPSGGDEQYF
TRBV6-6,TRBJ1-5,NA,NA,TGTGCCAGCAGTTATAGCGGGAGGAATCAGCCCCAGCATTTT,CASSYSGRNQPQHF
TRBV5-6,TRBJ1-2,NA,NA,TGTGCCAGCAGCTTGGATCAGGGCTGGGACTATGGCTACACCTTC,CASSLDQGWDYGYTF
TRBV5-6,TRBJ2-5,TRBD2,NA,TGTGCCAGCAGCTTCAGGCTAGCGGAGTCAGAGACCCAGTACTTC,CASSFRLAESETQYF
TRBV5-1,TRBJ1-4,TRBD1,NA,TGCGCCAGCAGCCAAAGGGGGACAGGGGGTGAAAAACTGTTTTTT,CASSQRGTGGEKLFF
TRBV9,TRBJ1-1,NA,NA,TGTGCCAGCAGCGCACAGGGCGGTGAAGCTTTCTTT,CASSAQGGEAFF
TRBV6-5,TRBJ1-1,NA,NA,TGTGCCAGCAGTTACAGGAGGGATAGCACTGAAGCTTTCTTT,CASSYRRDSTEAFF
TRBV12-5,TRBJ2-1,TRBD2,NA,TGTGCTAGTGGTTTGCATATGGGGACTAGCCTAAATGAGCAGTTCTTC,CASGLHMGTSLNEQFF
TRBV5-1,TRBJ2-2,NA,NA,TGCGCCAGCAGCTTGAAACTAGCCAACACCGGGGAGCTGTTTTTT,CASSLKLANTGELFF
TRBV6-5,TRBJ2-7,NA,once,TGTGCCAGCAGTTACACAAGAACCAGGGTCGGGCAGTACTTC,CASSYTRTRVGQYF
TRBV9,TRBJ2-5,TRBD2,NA,TGTGCCAGCAGCCCCCTCAGCGGGAGGAAGGAGACCCAGTACTTC,CASSPLSGRKETQYF
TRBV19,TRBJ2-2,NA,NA,TGTGCCAGTAGTATCTCTAGAGACACCGGGGAGCTGTTTTTT,CASSISRDTGELFF
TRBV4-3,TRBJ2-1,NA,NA,TGCGCCAGCAGCCAAGAGGGAGGAGGCGAGCAGTTCTTC,CASSQEGGGEQFF
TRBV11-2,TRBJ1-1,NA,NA,TGTGCCAGCAGCCGCGGGTTTATGAACACTGAAGCTTTCTTT,CASSRGFMNTEAFF
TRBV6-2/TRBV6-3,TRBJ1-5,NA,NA,TGTGCCAGCAGTTACCTTAATCAGGGTTGGGTCGGTCAGCCCCAGCATTTT,CASSYLNQGWVGQPQHF
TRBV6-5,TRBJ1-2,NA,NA,TGTGCCAGCAGTCAGCGCCGGGACTCCCTGCGGGGCTACACCTTC,CASSQRRDSLRGYTF
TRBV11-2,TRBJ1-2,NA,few,TGTGCCAGCAGCTTGACAGAGTTTAACTATGGCTACACCTTC,CASSLTEFNYGYTF
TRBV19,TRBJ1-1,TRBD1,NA,TGTGCCAGTAGACCGGTGGACAGGGGGCCGGGTGAAGCTTTCTTT,CASRPVDRGPGEAFF
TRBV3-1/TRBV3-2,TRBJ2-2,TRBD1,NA,TGTGCCAGCAGCCAAGGGGACAGAGACACCGGGGAGCTGTTTTTT,CASSQGDRDTGELFF
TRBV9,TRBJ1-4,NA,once,TGTGCCAGCAGCGCTACAGGTACCGCTGAAAAACTGTTTTTT,CASSATGTAEKLFF
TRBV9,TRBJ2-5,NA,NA,TGTGCCAGCAGCGCCAGACACACGTACCAAGAGACCCAGTACTTC,CASSARHTYQETQYF